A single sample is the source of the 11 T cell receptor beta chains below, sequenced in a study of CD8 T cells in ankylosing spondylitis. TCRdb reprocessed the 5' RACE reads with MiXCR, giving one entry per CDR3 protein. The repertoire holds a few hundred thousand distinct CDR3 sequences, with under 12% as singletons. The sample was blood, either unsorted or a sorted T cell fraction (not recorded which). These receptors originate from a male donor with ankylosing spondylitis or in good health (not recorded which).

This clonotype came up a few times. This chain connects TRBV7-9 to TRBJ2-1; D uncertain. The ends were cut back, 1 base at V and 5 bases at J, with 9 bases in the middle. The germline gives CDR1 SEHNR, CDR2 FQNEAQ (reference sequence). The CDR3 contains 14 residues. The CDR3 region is CASSLVVMDNEQFF. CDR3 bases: TGTGCCAGCAGCTTAGTAGTAATGGACAATGAGCAGTTCTTC.

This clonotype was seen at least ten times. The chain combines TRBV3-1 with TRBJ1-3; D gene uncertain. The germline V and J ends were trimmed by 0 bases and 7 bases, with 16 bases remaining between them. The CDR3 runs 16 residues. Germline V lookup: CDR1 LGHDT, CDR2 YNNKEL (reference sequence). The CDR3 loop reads CASSQDSLTLRNTIYF. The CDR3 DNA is TGTGCCAGCAGCCAAGATTCGCTTACTTTGCGGAACACCATATATTTT.

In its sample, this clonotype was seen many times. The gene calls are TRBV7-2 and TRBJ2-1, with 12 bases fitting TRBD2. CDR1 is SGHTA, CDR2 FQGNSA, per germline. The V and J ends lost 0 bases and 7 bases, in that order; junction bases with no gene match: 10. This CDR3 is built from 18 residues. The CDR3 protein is CASSLALELAGGFNEQFF. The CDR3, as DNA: TGTGCCAGCAGCTTAGCGCTAGAGCTAGCGGGGGGGTTTAATGAGCAGTTCTTC. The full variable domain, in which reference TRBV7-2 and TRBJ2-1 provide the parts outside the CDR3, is GAGVSQSPSNKVTEKGKDVELRCDPISGHTALYWYRQSLGQGLEFLIYFQGNSAPDKSGLPSDRFSAERTGGSVSTLTIQRTQQEDSAVYLCASSLALELAGGFNEQFFGPGTRLTVL.

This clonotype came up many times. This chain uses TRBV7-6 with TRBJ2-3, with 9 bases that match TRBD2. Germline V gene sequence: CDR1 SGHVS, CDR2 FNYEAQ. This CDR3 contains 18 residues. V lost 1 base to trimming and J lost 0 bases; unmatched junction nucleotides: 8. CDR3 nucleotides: TGTGCCAGCAGCTTAGGTCGCCTAGCGGGGATCAGCACAGATACGCAGTATTTT. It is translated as CASSLGRLAGISTDTQYF.

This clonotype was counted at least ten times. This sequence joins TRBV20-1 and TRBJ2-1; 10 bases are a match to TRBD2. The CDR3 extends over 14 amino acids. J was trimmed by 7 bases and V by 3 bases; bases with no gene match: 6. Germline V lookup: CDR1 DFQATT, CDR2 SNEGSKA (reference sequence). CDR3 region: CSASTAGGLNEQFF. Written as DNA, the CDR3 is TGCAGTGCTAGCACAGCGGGGGGGTTAAATGAGCAGTTCTTC.

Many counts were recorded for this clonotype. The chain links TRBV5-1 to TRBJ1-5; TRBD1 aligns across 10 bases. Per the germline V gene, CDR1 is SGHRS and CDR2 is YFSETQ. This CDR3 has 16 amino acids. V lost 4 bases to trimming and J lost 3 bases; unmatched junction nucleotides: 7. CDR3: CASSASGTGANQPQHF. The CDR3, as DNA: TGCGCCAGCAGCGCCTCCGGGACAGGGGCCAATCAGCCCCAGCATTTT.

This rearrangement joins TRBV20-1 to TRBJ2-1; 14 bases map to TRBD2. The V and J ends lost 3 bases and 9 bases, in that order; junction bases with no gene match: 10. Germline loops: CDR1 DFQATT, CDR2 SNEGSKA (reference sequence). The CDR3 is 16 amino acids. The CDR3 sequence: CSASSRLAGGTGEQFF. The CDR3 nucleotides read TGCAGTGCTAGCTCTCGACTAGCGGGGGGGACAGGTGAGCAGTTCTTC.

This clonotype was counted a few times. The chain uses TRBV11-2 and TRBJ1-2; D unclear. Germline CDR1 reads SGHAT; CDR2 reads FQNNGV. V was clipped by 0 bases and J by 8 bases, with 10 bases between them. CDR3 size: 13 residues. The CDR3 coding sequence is TGTGCCAGCAGCTTAGACAGGCAAAGGGGCTACACCTTC. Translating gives CASSLDRQRGYTF.

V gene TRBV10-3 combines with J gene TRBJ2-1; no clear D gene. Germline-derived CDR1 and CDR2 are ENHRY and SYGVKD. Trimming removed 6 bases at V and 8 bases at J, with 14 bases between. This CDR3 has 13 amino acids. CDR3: CAIRDQIEDEQFF. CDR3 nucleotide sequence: TGTGCCATCAGAGACCAGATTGAAGATGAGCAGTTCTTC.

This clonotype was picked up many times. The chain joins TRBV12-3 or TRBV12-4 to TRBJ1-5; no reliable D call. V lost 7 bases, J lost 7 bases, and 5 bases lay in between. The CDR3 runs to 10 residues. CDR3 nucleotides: TGTGCCAGCACAGGCCAGCCCCAGCATTTT. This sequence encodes CASTGQPQHF.

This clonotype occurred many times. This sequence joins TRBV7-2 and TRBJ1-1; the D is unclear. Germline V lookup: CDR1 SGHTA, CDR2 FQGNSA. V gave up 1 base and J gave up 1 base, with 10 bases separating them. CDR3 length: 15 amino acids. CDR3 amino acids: CASSLVRQPNTEAFF. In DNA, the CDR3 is TGTGCCAGCAGCTTAGTTCGGCAGCCGAACACTGAAGCTTTCTTT.